The T cell receptor (beta chain) under discussion was sequenced for a study of T cell repertoires in cytomegalovirus infection. Study context: Both CMV infection and a matching HLA type were indicated by public TCR beta signatures. General study findings and limits: CMV-specific HLA-C-restricted TCR beta clonotypes dominated the ex vivo response.

This clonotype was observed many times. What it binds is not known. Unmatched junction bases numbered 5, after V lost 5 bases and J lost 1 base. The germline CDR1 and CDR2 sequences are SGHTA and FQGNSA. The CDR3 is made up of 15 amino acids. Using its own MiXCR run on the reads, TCRdb lists one record per CDR3 protein. The profile shows about 490,000 distinct CDR3 sequences, less than 30% of them singletons. The sequence was collected from a human donor in good health (CMV status not recorded). Some clones in this sample may be carry-over from other donors' samples. Sequenced input: PBMCs. V gene TRBV7-2 combines with J gene TRBJ2-7; 10 bases match TRBD1. For the CDR3, the DNA is TGTGCCAGCAGCGCCCGGGACAGGGGATCCTACGAGCAGTACTTC. The encoded protein is CASSARDRGSYEQYF.